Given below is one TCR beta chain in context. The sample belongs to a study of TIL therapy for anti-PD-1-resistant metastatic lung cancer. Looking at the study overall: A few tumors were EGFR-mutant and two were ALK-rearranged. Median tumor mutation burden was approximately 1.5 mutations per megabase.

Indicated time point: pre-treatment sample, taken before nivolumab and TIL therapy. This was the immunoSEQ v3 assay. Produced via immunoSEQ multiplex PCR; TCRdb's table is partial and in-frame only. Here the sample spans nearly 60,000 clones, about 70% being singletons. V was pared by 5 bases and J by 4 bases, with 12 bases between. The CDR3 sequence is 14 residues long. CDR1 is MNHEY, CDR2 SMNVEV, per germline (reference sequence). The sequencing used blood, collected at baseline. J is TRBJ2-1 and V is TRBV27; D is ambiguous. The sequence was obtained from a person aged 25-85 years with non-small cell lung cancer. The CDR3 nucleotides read TGTGCCAGCAGTCCAGGAATGGGGTACAATGAGCAGTTCTTC. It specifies CASSPGMGYNEQFF.